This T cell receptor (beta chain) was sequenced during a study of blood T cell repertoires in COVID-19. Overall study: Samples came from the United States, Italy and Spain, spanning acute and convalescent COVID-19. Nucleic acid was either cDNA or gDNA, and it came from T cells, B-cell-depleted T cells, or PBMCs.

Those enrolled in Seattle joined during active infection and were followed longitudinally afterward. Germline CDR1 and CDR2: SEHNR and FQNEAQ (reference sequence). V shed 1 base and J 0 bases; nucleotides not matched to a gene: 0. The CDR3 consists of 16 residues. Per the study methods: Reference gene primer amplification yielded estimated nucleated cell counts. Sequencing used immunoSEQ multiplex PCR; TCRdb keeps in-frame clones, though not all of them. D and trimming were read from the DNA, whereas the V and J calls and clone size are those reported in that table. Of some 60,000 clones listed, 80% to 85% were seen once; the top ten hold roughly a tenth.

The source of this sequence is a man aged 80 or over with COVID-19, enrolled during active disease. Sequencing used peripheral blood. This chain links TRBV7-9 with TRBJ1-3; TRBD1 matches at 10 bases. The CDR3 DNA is TGTGCCAGCAGCTTAGGGGACAGGGGCTCTGGAAACACCATATATTTT. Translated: CASSLGDRGSGNTIYF.